The sequence of this T cell receptor (beta chain) was determined in a study of blood T cell repertoires in COVID-19 (dated by TCRdb to about 2020). Turning to the overall study: The collaborator samples originated in the United States, Italy and Spain and spanned the acute and convalescent phases of COVID-19. The prospective study material was composed of cDNA or gDNA derived from T cells, B-cell-depleted T cells, or PBMCs. Deeply sampled blood TCRbeta repertoires from subjects exposed to, actively infected with, or recovered from COVID-19 were included in the dataset. The repertoires were released in a freely available public database meant as a resource for research on the immune response to SARS-CoV-2. Samples were obtained from the ongoing ImmuneRACE study (first 160 participants) and from 1,254 subjects provided by 6 global collaborators. A de-identified subject ID, COVID-19 status, age in years and sex were almost always included in the sample metadata. Where available, HLA class I and class II types were taken from metadata supplied by the sample provider and were not determined by assay-based typing.

Each collaborating institution followed its own protocols to collect whole blood in K2EDTA tubes. For TCRbeta analysis, collaborator samples were shipped as frozen whole blood, as isolated PBMCs, or as DNA extracted from either sample type. Findings and caveats that apply to the study as a whole: The quantity of clinical and demographic metadata differed by source and by participant and was supplied without curation.

The V and J ends are trimmed by 2 bases and 4 bases, leaving 11 bases between them. The germline V gene specifies LGHNA as CDR1 and YNFKEQ as CDR2. The cysteine opens and the phenylalanine closes a CDR3 of 14 amino acids. Just the 42-base CDR3 DNA is kept, in frame starting at base 1. The sample holds a few counts of this clone. Its antigen remains undetermined. Qualities for individual bases were not recorded, and no much larger clone is one base off. TCRbeta CDR3 regions were amplified from genomic DNA by means of the immunoSEQ Assay, a bias-controlled multiplex PCR. Concerning the study's data processing: The number of nucleated cells in each sample was estimated by amplification of reference gene primers within the assay. To quantify the absolute abundance of each unique TCRbeta CDR3 rearrangement, sequence reads were collapsed and filtered. For each sample, productive Simpson clonality was calculated as the square root of Simpson's diversity index across productive rearrangements. What TCRdb holds here is the immuneACCESS table cut down to in-frame rearrangements. Part of the clones is not present; checked against another copy, under half of the missing clones reflect an unresolved V gene, and the others are unexplained. For V, J and clone size, that table is used; D and trimming come from the DNA. The sample yields under 80,000 clones; over 75% were counted once. Of the sample, 5.5% to 8.5% falls within the top ten clones.

This sequence uses TRBV4-2 and TRBJ1-2; the D segment could be TRBD1, given 6 matching bases. Sequencing input: peripheral blood. The receptor's source is a man in his 60s with acute or convalescent COVID-19. Read as DNA, the sequence is TGTGCCAGCAGCCAACCGGACAGCCTCTATGGCTACACCTTC. Its coded protein is CASSQPDSLYGYTF.